The 2 T cell receptor beta chains below all came from one sample that was sequenced in a study of blood T cells in healthy people across ages. A sample-barcoded 5' primer and a J-beta primer mix were used in a second PCR of roughly 7 to 12 cycles. TCRdb re-derived calls from the 5' RACE reads in MiXCR, one entry per CDR3 protein. This table has 950,000 to 1,200,000 distinct CDR3 sequences, around two fifths appearing once. The sequencing input was blood. The receptors originated from a man between 18 and 29 years old in good health.

Written as DNA, the CDR3 is TGTGCCAGTAAGGGGCTAAAATCTGGGGCCAACGTCCTGACTTTC. Translation: CASKGLKSGANVLTF. The chain joins TRBV25-1 to TRBJ2-6, with D possibly matching TRBD1 (5 bases). CDR1 is MGHDK and CDR2 is SYGVNS in the germline V gene. CDR3 length equals 15 residues. Trimming took 9 bases from V and 1 from J, leaving 13 bases between them.

V and J are TRBV5-1 and TRBJ2-5; D unclear. There are 14 residues in the CDR3. CDR1 is SGHRS, CDR2 YFSETQ, per germline. The ends were cut back, 0 bases at V and 7 bases at J, with 13 bases in the middle. CDR3 in DNA: TGCGCCAGCAGCTTGGAAGGGTCCAGAAGGACCCAGTACTTC. Translating gives CASSLEGSRRTQYF.